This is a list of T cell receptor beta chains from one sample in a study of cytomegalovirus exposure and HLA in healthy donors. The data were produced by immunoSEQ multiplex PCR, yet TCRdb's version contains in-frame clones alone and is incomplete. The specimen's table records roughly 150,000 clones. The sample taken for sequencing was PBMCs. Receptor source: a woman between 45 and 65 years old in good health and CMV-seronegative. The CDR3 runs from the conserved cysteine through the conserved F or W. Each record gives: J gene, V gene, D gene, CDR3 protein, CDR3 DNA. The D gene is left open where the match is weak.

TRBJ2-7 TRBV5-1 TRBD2 CASSADGGAFSYEQYF TGCGCCAGCAGCGCCGACGGGGGGGCCTTCTCCTACGAGCAGTACTTC
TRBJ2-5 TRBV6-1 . CASSEWTVTGFSETQYF TGTGCCAGCAGTGAATGGACTGTTACAGGGTTTTCAGAGACCCAGTACTTC
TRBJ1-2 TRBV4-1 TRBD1 CASSPSEGAGGYTF TGCGCCAGCAGCCCGAGCGAGGGGGCAGGCGGCTACACCTTC
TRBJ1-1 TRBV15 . CATSGRDTEAFF TGTGCCACCAGTGGGAGGGACACTGAAGCTTTCTTT
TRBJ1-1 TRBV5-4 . CASSLDGSAMNTEAFF TGTGCCAGCAGCTTGGACGGGTCAGCGATGAACACTGAAGCTTTCTTT
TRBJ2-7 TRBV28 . CASTLAGKNEQYF TGTGCCAGCACCCTGGCAGGGAAGAACGAGCAGTACTTC
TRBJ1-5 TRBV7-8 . CASSLGRDQPQHF TGTGCCAGCAGTTTGGGGAGAGATCAGCCCCAGCATTTT
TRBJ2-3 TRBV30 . CAWSGRGFTDTQYF TGTGCCTGGAGTGGCAGGGGATTCACAGATACGCAGTATTTT
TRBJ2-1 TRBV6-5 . CASRTVSSYNEQFF TGTGCCAGCAGAACAGTGAGCTCCTACAATGAGCAGTTCTTC
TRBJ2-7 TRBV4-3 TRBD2 CASSRGFLLAGVPYEQYF TGCGCCAGCAGCCGGGGGTTTCTATTAGCGGGAGTTCCCTACGAGCAGTACTTC
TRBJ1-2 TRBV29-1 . CSAAQGPYGYTF TGCAGCGCCGCACAGGGTCCGTATGGCTACACCTTC
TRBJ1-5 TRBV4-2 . CASSQEFGRGFGNQPQHF TGTGCCAGCAGCCAAGAGTTCGGGAGGGGATTTGGCAATCAGCCCCAGCATTTT
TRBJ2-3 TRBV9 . CASSNTDTQYF TGTGCCAGCAGTAACACAGATACGCAGTATTTT
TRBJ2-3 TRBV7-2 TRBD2 CASSLLAGRFPDTQYF TGTGCCAGCAGCTTATTAGCGGGAAGGTTTCCAGATACGCAGTATTTT
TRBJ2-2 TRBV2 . CASKVNSNTGELFF TGTGCCAGCAAAGTCAACTCAAACACCGGGGAGCTGTTTTTT
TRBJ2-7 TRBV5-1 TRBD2 CASSLVSSGSYEQYF TGCGCCAGCAGCTTGGTATCTAGCGGGAGCTACGAGCAGTACTTC
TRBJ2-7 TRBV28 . CASSLPDYEQYF TGTGCCAGCAGTTTACCAGACTACGAGCAGTACTTC
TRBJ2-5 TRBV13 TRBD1 CASSRGTGEETQYF TGTGCCAGCAGCCGAGGGACAGGAGAAGAGACCCAGTACTTC
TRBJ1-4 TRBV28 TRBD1 CASSLFSDRPNEKLFF TGTGCCAGCAGTTTATTCTCGGACAGGCCGAATGAAAAACTGTTTTTT
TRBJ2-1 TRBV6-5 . CASSYDTPLGEQFF TGTGCCAGCAGTTACGACACTCCTTTGGGTGAGCAGTTCTTC
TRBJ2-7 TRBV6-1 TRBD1 CASEAGTGAYEQYF TGTGCCAGCGAAGCCGGGACAGGAGCCTACGAGCAGTACTTC
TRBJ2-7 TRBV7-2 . CASSPSRAGEQYF TGTGCCAGCAGCCCCTCCCGGGCGGGGGAGCAGTACTTC
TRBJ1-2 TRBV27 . CASSLGGAYGYTF TGTGCCAGCAGTTTAGGGGGGGCCTACGGCTACACCTTC
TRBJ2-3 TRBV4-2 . CASSQSTRSTDTQYF TGTGCCAGCAGCCAAAGCACGCGAAGCACAGATACGCAGTATTTT
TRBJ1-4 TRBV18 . CASSPGGGRDEKLFF TGTGCCAGCTCACCGGGCGGGGGGCGCGATGAAAAACTGTTTTTT
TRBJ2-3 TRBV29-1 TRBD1 CSVGQGGGTDTQYF TGCAGCGTGGGACAGGGAGGCGGCACAGATACGCAGTATTTT
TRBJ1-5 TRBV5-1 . CASSLVEGTQPQHF TGCGCCAGCAGCTTGGTGGAGGGCACTCAGCCCCAGCATTTT
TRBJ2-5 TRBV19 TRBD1 CASSVNRGETQYF TGTGCCAGTAGTGTCAACAGGGGAGAGACCCAGTACTTC
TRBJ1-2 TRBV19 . CASSMYRDGYTF TGTGCCAGTAGTATGTACAGGGATGGCTACACCTTC